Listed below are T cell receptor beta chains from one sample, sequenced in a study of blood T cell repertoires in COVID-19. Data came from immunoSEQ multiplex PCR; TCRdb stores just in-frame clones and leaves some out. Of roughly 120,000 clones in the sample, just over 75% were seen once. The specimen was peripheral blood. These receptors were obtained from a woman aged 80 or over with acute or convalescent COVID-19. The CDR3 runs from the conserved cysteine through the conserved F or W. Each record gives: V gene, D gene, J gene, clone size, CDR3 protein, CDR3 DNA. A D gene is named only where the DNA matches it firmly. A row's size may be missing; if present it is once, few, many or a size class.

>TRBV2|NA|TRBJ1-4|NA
CASSARQFATNEKLFF
TGTGCCAGCAGTGCCAGGCAGTTTGCAACTAATGAAAAACTGTTTTTT
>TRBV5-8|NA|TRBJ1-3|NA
CASSLARGSRYAGNTIYF
TGTGCCAGCAGCTTGGCCAGAGGGAGTAGGTACGCTGGAAACACCATATATTTT
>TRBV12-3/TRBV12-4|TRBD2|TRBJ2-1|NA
CASSRGTTLAQFF
TGTGCCAGCAGCAGAGGGACTACATTGGCGCAGTTCTTC
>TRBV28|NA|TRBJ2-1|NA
CASSPTGERFYNEQFF
TGTGCCAGCAGTCCCACGGGGGAGCGGTTCTACAATGAGCAGTTCTTC
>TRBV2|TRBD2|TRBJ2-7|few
CASSRLAGYEQYF
TGTGCCAGCAGTCGGTTAGCGGGGTACGAGCAGTACTTC
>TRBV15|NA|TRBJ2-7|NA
CATGTGRGYEQYF
TGTGCCACGGGCACGGGACGGGGGTACGAGCAGTACTTC
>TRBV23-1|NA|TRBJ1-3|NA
CASSPRQKPSGNTIYF
TGCGCCAGCAGTCCGAGACAGAAACCCTCTGGAAACACCATATATTTT
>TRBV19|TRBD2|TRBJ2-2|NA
CASSTSTSRNTGELFF
TGTGCCAGTAGTACCTCGACTAGCAGGAACACCGGGGAGCTGTTTTTT
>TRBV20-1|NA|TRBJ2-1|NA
CSASRINEQFF
TGCAGTGCTAGCAGGATTAATGAGCAGTTCTTC
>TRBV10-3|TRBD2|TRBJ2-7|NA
CATRTSGSSNYEQYF
TGTGCCACAAGGACTAGCGGGAGCTCGAACTACGAGCAGTACTTC
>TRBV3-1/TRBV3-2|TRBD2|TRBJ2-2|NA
CASSQAGGGTGELFF
TGTGCCAGCAGCCAAGCGGGGGGGGGCACCGGGGAGCTGTTTTTT
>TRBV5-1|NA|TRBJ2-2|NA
CASSPRRGSAGELFF
TGCGCCAGCAGCCCGCGGAGAGGGAGCGCCGGGGAGCTGTTTTTT
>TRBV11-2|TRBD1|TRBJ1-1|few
CASSFTGGKNTEAFF
TGTGCCAGCAGCTTCACAGGGGGCAAGAACACTGAAGCTTTCTTT
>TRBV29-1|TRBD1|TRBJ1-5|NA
CSVADRANQPQHF
TGCAGCGTTGCCGACAGGGCCAATCAGCCCCAGCATTTT
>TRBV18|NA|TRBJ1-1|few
CASSERSENTEAFF
TGTGCCAGCTCCGAACGGAGCGAAAACACTGAAGCTTTCTTT
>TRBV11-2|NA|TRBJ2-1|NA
CASSFNELTEQFF
TGTGCCAGCAGCTTTAACGAGCTCACTGAGCAGTTCTTC
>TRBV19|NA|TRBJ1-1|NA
CASTRGITEAFF
TGTGCCAGCACTAGGGGGATAACTGAAGCTTTCTTT
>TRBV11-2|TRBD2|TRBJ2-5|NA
CASSLGLAGGQETQYF
TGTGCCAGCAGCTTGGGACTAGCGGGGGGCCAAGAGACCCAGTACTTC
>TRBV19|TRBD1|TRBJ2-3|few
CASRSRGPSTDTQYF
TGTGCCAGTAGAAGCAGGGGGCCTAGCACAGATACGCAGTATTTT
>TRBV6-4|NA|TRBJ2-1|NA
CASGGAEQFF
TGTGCCAGTGGGGGGGCTGAGCAGTTCTTC
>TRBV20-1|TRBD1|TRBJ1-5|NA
CSASGGWGQGYQPQHF
TGCAGTGCTAGTGGGGGCTGGGGACAGGGCTATCAGCCCCAGCATTTT
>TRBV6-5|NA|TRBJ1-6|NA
CASSRAFNSPLHF
TGTGCCAGCAGCCGCGCTTTTAATTCACCCCTCCACTTT
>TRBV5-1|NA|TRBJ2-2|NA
CASSPRQDYTGELFF
TGCGCCAGCAGCCCCAGACAGGACTACACCGGGGAGCTGTTTTTT
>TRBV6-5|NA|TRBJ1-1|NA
CASSSPRVGTEAFF
TGTGCCAGCAGTTCCCCCAGGGTCGGCACTGAAGCTTTCTTT
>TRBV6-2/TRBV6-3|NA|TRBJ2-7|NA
CASSYTNQGTYEQYF
TGTGCCAGCAGTTACACGAACCAGGGTACCTACGAGCAGTACTTC
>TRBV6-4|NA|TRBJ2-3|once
CASSTTGKSTDTQYF
TGTGCCAGCAGCACTACAGGGAAAAGCACAGATACGCAGTATTTT
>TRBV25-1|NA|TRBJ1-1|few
CASSEFGTDEAFF
TGTGCCAGCAGTGAATTTGGAACAGATGAAGCTTTCTTT
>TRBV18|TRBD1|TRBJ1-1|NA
CASSPYLGQGAMNTEAFF
TGTGCCAGCTCACCGTACTTGGGACAGGGGGCCATGAACACTGAAGCTTTCTTT
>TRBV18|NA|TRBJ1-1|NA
CASSPSRELNTEAFF
TGTGCCAGCTCACCGAGTAGAGAATTGAACACTGAAGCTTTCTTT
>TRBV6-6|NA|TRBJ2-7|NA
CASSLYVGGGYEQYF
TGTGCCAGCAGTCTCTACGTGGGAGGAGGGTACGAGCAGTACTTC
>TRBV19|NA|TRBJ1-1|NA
CASIRDLNTEAFF
TGTGCCAGTATAAGGGACTTGAACACTGAAGCTTTCTTT
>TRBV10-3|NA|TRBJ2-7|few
CANSRTSGTWADEQYF
TGTGCCAACAGCCGCACCTCCGGGACATGGGCTGACGAGCAGTACTTC
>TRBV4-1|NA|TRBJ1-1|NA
CASSQPYYDGTEAFF
TGCGCCAGCAGCCAACCTTACTACGACGGCACTGAAGCTTTCTTT
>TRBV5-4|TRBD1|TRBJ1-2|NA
CASSLTGTGYGYTF
TGTGCCAGCAGCTTGACCGGGACAGGGTATGGCTACACCTTC
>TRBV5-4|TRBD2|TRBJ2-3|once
CASSSTSSSTDTQYF
TGTGCCAGCAGCTCGACTAGCAGCAGCACAGATACGCAGTATTTT
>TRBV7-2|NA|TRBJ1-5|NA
CASSLARDQPQHF
TGTGCCAGCAGCTTAGCGAGGGATCAGCCCCAGCATTTT
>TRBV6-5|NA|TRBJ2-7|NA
CASSYSIGGEQYF
TGTGCCAGCAGTTACTCGATCGGGGGCGAGCAGTACTTC
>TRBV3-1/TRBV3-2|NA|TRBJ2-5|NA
CASSQNQANQETQYF
TGTGCCAGCAGCCAAAACCAGGCCAACCAAGAGACCCAGTACTTC
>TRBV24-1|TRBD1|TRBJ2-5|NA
CATSDFRGTGTETQYF
TGTGCCACCAGTGATTTTCGGGGGACAGGGACCGAGACCCAGTACTTC
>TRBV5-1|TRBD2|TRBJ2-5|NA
CASSLSTAGGLGETQYF
TGCGCCAGCAGCTTGAGTACTGCGGGAGGGCTCGGGGAGACCCAGTACTTC
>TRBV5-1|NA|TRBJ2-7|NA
CASSFDGGSYEQYF
TGCGCCAGCAGCTTCGACGGCGGCTCCTACGAGCAGTACTTC
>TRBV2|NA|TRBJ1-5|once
CASSEVRSNQPQHF
TGTGCCAGCAGTGAGGTCCGGAGCAATCAGCCCCAGCATTTT
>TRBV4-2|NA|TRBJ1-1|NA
CASSQDGAGAGTEAFF
TGTGCCAGCAGCCAAGATGGGGCAGGGGCGGGCACTGAAGCTTTCTTT
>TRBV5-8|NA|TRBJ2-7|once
CASSLQGPGEQYF
TGTGCCAGCAGCCTCCAGGGGCCGGGTGAGCAGTACTTC
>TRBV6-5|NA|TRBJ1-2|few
CASSYSGGRNYGYTF
TGTGCCAGCAGTTATAGCGGGGGGCGGAACTATGGCTACACCTTC
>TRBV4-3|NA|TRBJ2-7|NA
CASSQDGPGLTGSGSYEQYF
TGCGCCAGCAGCCAAGACGGTCCAGGGCTTACCGGTTCGGGCTCCTACGAGCAGTACTTC
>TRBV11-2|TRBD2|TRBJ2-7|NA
CASSPRGLAGGYEQYF
TGTGCCAGCAGCCCTCGGGGGCTAGCGGGAGGCTACGAGCAGTACTTC
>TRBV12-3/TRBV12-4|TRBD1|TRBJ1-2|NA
CASNTGGYGYTF
TGTGCCAGCAACACAGGGGGTTATGGCTACACCTTC
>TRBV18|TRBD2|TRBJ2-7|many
CASSSLVPREGEQYF
TGTGCCAGCTCATCTCTTGTTCCGCGGGAGGGCGAGCAGTACTTC
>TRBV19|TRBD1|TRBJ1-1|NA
CASSTGQGWTEAFF
TGTGCCAGTAGTACGGGACAGGGGTGGACTGAAGCTTTCTTT
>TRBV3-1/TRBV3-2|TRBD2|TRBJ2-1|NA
CASSQDRLQRGIYNEQFF
TGTGCCAGCAGCCAAGATCGACTCCAGCGGGGAATCTACAATGAGCAGTTCTTC
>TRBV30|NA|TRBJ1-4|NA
CAWSVGLTNEKLFF
TGTGCCTGGAGTGTTGGGCTAACTAATGAAAAACTGTTTTTT
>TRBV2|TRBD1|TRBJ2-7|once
CASTGQGRYEQYF
TGTGCCAGCACAGGACAGGGGAGGTACGAGCAGTACTTC
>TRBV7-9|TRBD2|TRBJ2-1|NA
CATDRGLAGPGKKIRFF
TGTGCCACCGACAGAGGACTAGCGGGGCCAGGGAAGAAGATTCGGTTCTTC
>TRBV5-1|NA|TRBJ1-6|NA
CASSLASSYNSPLHF
TGCGCCAGCAGCCTGGCTAGCTCCTATAATTCACCCCTCCACTTT